The sequence of this T cell receptor (beta chain) was determined in a study of immune cell composition in non-small cell lung cancer. General observations from the study: Squamous lung tumours showed higher top 10 clone scores and clonality than adenocarcinomas.

The germline V gene has CDR1 MNHNS and CDR2 SASEGT. V was shortened by 6 bases and J by 6 bases, with 14 bases between the two germline ends. The CDR3 is 14 residues long. The count of this clone is one. Its target is unknown. The data were produced by immunoSEQ multiplex PCR, yet TCRdb's version contains in-frame clones alone and is incomplete. The sample shows approximately 2,500 clones, 60% to 85% of them seen only once. The receptor's source is a human donor with non-small cell lung cancer. The sequencing sample was made of lung tumor tissue. The gene calls are TRBV6-1 and TRBJ2-2, with a possible D match to TRBD1 (6 bases). DNA for the CDR3: TGTGCCAGCAGAAGGACAGTTGGTCCCGGGGAGCTGTTTTTT. The encoded protein is CASRRTVGPGELFF.